The clone carrying this T cell receptor beta chain came up a few times. Clones were sequenced by immunoSEQ multiplex PCR, and TCRdb holds only the in-frame ones, with some missing. The sample includes around 250,000 clones, around 89% seen only once; the top ten take less than 0.9%. Each participant's cohort was designated according to participant-reported clinical history. The data originate from a study of blood T cell repertoires in COVID-19. Study background: Material from acute and convalescent COVID-19 was sourced from the United States, Italy and Spain.

The germline V gene encodes CDR1 MDHEN and CDR2 SYDVKM. This CDR3 is built from 14 residues. V was cut by 7 bases and J by 0 bases, with 10 bases left in between. The clonotype originates from a man aged 45-60 years who had been exposed to COVID-19. The chain is built from TRBV28 and TRBJ1-3; unclear D gene. Sequenced material: PBMCs or T cells enriched from blood (not recorded which). This CDR3 reads CASKIASSGNTIYF. The CDR3 DNA reads as TGTGCCAGCAAGATAGCCAGCTCTGGAAACACCATATATTTT. The full variable domain, rest sourced from reference TRBV28 and TRBJ1-3, is DVKVTQSSRYLVKRTGEKVFLECVQDMDHENMFWYRQDPGLGLRLIYFSYDVKMKEKGDIPEGYSVSREKKERFSLILESASTNQTSMYLCASKIASSGNTIYFGEGSWLTVV.